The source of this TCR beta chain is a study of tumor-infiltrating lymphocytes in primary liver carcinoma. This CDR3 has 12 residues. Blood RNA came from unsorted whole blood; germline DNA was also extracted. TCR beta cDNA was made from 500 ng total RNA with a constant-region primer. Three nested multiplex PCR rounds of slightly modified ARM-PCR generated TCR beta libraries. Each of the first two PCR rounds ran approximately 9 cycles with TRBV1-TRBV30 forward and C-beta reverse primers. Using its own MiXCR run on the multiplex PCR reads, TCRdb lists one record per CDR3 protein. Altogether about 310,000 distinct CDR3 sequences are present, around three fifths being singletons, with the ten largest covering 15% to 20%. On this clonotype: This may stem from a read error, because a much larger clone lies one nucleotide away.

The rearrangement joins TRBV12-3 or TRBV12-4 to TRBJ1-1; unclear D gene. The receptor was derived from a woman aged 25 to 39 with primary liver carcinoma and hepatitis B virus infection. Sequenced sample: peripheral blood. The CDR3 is CASTVMNAEAFF. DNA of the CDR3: TGTGCCAGTACAGTTATGAACGCTGAAGCTTTCTTT.